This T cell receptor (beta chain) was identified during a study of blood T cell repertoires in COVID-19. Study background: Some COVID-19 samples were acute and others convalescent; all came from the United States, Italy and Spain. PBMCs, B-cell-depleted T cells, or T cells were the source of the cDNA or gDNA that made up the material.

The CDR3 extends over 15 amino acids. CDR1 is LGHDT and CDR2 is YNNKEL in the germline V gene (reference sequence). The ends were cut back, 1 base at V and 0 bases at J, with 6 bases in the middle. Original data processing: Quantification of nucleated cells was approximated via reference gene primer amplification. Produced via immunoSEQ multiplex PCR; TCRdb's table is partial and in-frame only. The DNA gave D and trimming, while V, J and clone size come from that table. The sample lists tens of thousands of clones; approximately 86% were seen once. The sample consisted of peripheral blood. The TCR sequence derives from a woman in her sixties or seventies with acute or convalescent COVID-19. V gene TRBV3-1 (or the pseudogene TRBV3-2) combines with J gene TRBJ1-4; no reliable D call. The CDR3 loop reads CASSQGATTNEKLFF. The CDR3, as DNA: TGTGCCAGCAGCCAAGGGGCAACAACTAATGAAAAACTGTTTTTT.